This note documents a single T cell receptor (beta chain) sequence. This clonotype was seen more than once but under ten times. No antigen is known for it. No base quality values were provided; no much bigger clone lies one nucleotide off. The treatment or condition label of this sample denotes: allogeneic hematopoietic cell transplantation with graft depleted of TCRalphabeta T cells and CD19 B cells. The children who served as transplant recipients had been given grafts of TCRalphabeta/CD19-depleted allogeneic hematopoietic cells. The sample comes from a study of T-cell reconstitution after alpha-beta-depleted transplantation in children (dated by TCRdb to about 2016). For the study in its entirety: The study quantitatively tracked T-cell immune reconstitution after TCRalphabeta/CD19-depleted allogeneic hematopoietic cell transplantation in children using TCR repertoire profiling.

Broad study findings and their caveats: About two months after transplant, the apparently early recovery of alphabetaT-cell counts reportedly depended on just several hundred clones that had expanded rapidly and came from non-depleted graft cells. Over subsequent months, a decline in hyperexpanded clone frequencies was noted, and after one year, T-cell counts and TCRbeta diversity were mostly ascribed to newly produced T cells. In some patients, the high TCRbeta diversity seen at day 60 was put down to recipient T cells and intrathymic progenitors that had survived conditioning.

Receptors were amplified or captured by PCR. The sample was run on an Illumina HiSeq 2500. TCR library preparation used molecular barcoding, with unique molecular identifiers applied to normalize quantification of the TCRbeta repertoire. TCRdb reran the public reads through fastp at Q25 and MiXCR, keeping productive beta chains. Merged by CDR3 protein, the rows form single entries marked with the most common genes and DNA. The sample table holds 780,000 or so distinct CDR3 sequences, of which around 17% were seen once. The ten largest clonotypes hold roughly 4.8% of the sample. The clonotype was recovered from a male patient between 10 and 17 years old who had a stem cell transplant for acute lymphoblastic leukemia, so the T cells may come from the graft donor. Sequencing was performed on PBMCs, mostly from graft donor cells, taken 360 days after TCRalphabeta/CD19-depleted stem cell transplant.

CDR3 reads: CASSLSSRVGEQFF. At the DNA level, the sequence is TGTGCCAGCAGCTTAAGTTCAAGGGTTGGTGAGCAGTTCTTC. Recombination linked TRBV7-3 to TRBJ2-1; the D gene cannot be named for sure. The V and J ends are trimmed by 1 base and 9 bases, leaving 13 bases between them. CDR1 and CDR2, looked up from the germline V gene, are SGHTA and FQGTGA. The CDR3 contains 14 residues, cysteine and phenylalanine counted. Only the CDR3 portion is preserved as DNA: 42 bases, with reading frame beginning at the first base.